The clone carrying this T cell receptor (beta chain) was found many times. As yet, its antigen is unknown. The record originates from a study of T-cell reconstitution after alpha-beta-depleted transplantation in children. It was with unique molecular identifiers that the TCRbeta library was prepared. From the PCR reads, TCRdb called clonotypes with MiXCR, one entry per CDR3 protein. The data contain more than 120,000 distinct CDR3 sequences, roughly 8.8% of them singletons. Overall study results and limits: For some patients, TCRbeta diversity was high at day 60 because of recipient T cells and thymic progenitors that survived.

The TCR was taken from a female patient aged 2-9 years who had a stem cell transplant for congenital amegakaryocytic thrombocytopenia, so the T cells may come from the graft donor. This sample comprised PBMCs, mostly from graft donor cells, obtained 180 days after TCRalphabeta/CD19-depleted stem cell transplant.

The CDR3 here is CAISRGAENSPLHF. CDR3 DNA: TGTGCCATCAGCAGAGGGGCGGAAAATTCACCCCTCCACTTT. The V gene is TRBV10-3, the J gene TRBJ1-6; D perhaps matches TRBD1 (5 bases). This CDR3 spans 14 amino acids. CDR1 and CDR2 from the germline V gene are ENHRY and SYGVKD. Trimming took 6 bases from V and 7 from J, leaving 13 bases between them.